This is a list of T cell receptor beta chains from one sample in a study of blood T cell repertoires in COVID-19. Data came from immunoSEQ multiplex PCR; TCRdb stores just in-frame clones and leaves some out. The sample contains roughly 100,000 clones, around nine tenths of which appear only once. The sequenced sample consisted of peripheral blood. All receptors derive from a man aged 50 to 60 with active COVID-19. CDR3s include the opening cysteine and the closing phenylalanine or tryptophan. D genes are given only for firm matches. Only some rows state a clone size, as once, few, many or a class for expanded clones.

>.|.|TRBJ1-2|TRBV4-3
TGCGCCAGCAGCCAAGAACAGGGAGCTAACTATGGCTACACCTTC
CASSQEQGANYGYTF
>.|TRBD2|TRBJ2-7|TRBV3-1/TRBV3-2
TGTGCCAGCAGCCGTCCGGGGGGATCCTACGAGCAGTACTTC
CASSRPGGSYEQYF
>.|.|TRBJ2-1|TRBV5-4
TGTGCCAGCAGCCCGAATCTAGCGATCTACAATGAGCAGTTCTTC
CASSPNLAIYNEQFF
>few|.|TRBJ2-7|TRBV5-1
TGCGCCAGCAGGGACTCTAGCTCCTACGAGCAGTACTTC
CASRDSSSYEQYF
>.|TRBD2|TRBJ2-5|TRBV4-1
TGCGCCAGCAGCCAAGGGACTAGTATTGAGAAGACCCAGTACTTC
CASSQGTSIEKTQYF
>few|.|TRBJ2-2|TRBV5-3
TGTGCCAGAAGCTTGGTGCGCAGGCCCACCGGGGAGCTGTTTTTT
CARSLVRRPTGELFF
>.|.|TRBJ1-2|TRBV4-3
TGCGCCAGCAGCCACCTACAGGCGAACTACACCTTC
CASSHLQANYTF
>.|.|TRBJ1-3|TRBV2
TGTGCCAGCAGGGAGACCACCACGGAAAACACCATATATTTT
CASRETTTENTIYF
>.|.|TRBJ2-1|TRBV19
TGTGCCAGTAGTCCCAAAGTCGATTTCGGCAATGAGCAGTTCTTC
CASSPKVDFGNEQFF
>.|TRBD1|TRBJ1-2|TRBV7-2
TGTGCCAGCAGCCACCGGGGACAGGGGAACTATGGCTACACCTTC
CASSHRGQGNYGYTF
>.|TRBD1|TRBJ2-7|TRBV7-2
TGTGCCAGCAGCGAACAGGGGATTCAGGTGTACGAGCAGTACTTC
CASSEQGIQVYEQYF
>few|.|TRBJ2-7|TRBV7-9
TGTGCCAGCAGCAGGAGGGACCTGTCCTACGAGCAGTACTTC
CASSRRDLSYEQYF
>.|.|TRBJ1-1|TRBV19
TGTGCCAGTGGACAGATCTTGAACACTGAAGCTTTCTTT
CASGQILNTEAFF
>.|TRBD1|TRBJ2-1|TRBV9
TGTGCCAGCAGCGCGGGACAGGGCTATGAGCAGTTCTTC
CASSAGQGYEQFF
>once|.|TRBJ2-2|TRBV12-3/TRBV12-4
TGTGCCAGCCGGTACACCGGGGAGCTGTTTTTT
CASRYTGELFF
>.|TRBD2|TRBJ2-3|TRBV7-9
TGTGCCAGCCTATTAAGCAGCGGGGCTAGCACAGATACGCAGTATTTT
CASLLSSGASTDTQYF
>.|.|TRBJ1-2|TRBV14
TGTGCCAGCAGCCCTCTCGGGGGTGCTGGTGGCTACACCTTC
CASSPLGGAGGYTF
>once|.|TRBJ2-3|TRBV5-4
TGTGCCAGCAGCTTGGGTTCCCGGGGAACGACAGATACGCAGTATTTT
CASSLGSRGTTDTQYF
>once|.|TRBJ1-1|TRBV11-1
TGTGCCAGCAGCTGGTCCAGGAACACTGAAGCTTTCTTT
CASSWSRNTEAFF
>few|TRBD1|TRBJ1-2|TRBV6-5
TGTGCCAGCAGTTTGGGACAGTACGGCTACACCTTC
CASSLGQYGYTF
>.|.|TRBJ1-2|TRBV18
TGTGCCAGCTCACCTCTTGGGGACACAGCCTATGGCTACACCTTC
CASSPLGDTAYGYTF
>.|.|TRBJ1-6|TRBV27
TGTGCCACGGGGGGGGGCAAGGGCTCCTATAATTCACCCCTCCACTTT
CATGGGKGSYNSPLHF
>.|TRBD1|TRBJ2-2|TRBV7-9
TGTGCCAGCAGCTCACCGCCTGGGACAGCGAACACCGGGGAGCTGTTTTTT
CASSSPPGTANTGELFF
>.|.|TRBJ1-6|TRBV15
TGTGCCACCACCGAAAGAACTAAAGGAGGCTCCTATAATTCACCCCTCCACTTT
CATTERTKGGSYNSPLHF
>once|TRBD1|TRBJ1-6|TRBV27
TGTGCCAGCAGTCAGAAGGGACAGGGCCCCGATTCACCCCTCCACTTT
CASSQKGQGPDSPLHF
>.|TRBD2|TRBJ2-2|TRBV7-2
TGTGCCAGCCGGAAAGAGGCGGGGGGGACCGGGGAGCTGTTTTTT
CASRKEAGGTGELFF
>.|TRBD1|TRBJ1-2|TRBV3-1/TRBV3-2
TGTGCCAGCAGACGCTCGGGACAGGGGTTCTATGGCTACACCTTC
CASRRSGQGFYGYTF
>.|.|TRBJ2-7|TRBV6-4
TGTGCCAGCATTCTCGGCATAGCTAGCTCCTACGAGCAGTACTTC
CASILGIASSYEQYF
>.|TRBD1|TRBJ2-3|TRBV18
TGTGCCAGCTCACGACAGGGTATGGCAGATACGCAGTATTTT
CASSRQGMADTQYF
>.|.|TRBJ2-7|TRBV27
TGTGCCAGCAGGACAGGCTACGAGCAGTACTTC
CASRTGYEQYF
>.|.|TRBJ2-2|TRBV9
TGTGCCAGCAGCGCCAGGGCGGACACCGGGGAGCTGTTTTTT
CASSARADTGELFF
>.|TRBD1|TRBJ1-4|TRBV5-4
TGTGCCAGCAGCCAATCGGGACAGAACGAAAAACTGTTTTTT
CASSQSGQNEKLFF
>.|.|TRBJ1-1|TRBV6-2/TRBV6-3
TGTGCCAGCAGTCCCTATGATGGAGGGCATGAAGCTTTCTTT
CASSPYDGGHEAFF
>.|.|TRBJ1-6|TRBV30
TGTGCCTATCGGACAGTCTATAATTCACCCCTCCACTTT
CAYRTVYNSPLHF
>.|TRBD1|TRBJ2-7|TRBV19
TGTGCCAGTAGTCCGGGGACAGGGGGCCACGAGCAGTACTTC
CASSPGTGGHEQYF
>.|.|TRBJ2-3|TRBV19
TGTGCCAGTAGTCTCACCCTTGGGACTCTCAGGAGCCAGTATTTT
CASSLTLGTLRSQYF